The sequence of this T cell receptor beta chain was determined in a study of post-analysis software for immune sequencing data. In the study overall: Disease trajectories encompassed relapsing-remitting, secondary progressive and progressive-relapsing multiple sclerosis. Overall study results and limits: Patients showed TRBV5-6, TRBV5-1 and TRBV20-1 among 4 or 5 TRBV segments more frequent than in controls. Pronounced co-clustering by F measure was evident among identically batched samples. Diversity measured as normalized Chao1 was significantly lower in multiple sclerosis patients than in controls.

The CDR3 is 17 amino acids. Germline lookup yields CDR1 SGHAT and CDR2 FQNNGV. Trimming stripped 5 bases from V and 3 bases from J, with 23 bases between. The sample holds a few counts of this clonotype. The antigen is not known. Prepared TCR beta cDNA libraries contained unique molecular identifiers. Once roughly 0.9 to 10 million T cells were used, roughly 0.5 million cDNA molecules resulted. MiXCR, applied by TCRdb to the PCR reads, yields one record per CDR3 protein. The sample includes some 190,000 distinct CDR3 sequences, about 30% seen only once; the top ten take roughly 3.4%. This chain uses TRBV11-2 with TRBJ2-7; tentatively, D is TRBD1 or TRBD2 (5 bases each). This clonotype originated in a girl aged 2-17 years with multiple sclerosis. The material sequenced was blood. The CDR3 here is CASSRSAGSSFYYEQYF. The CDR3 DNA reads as TGTGCCAGCAGCAGATCGGCAGGGAGCTCCTTCTACTACGAGCAGTACTTC. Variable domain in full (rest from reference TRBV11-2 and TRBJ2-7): EAGVAQSPRYKIIEKRQSVAFWCNPISGHATLYWYQQILGQGPKLLIQFQNNGVVDDSQLPKDRFSAERLKGVDSTLKIQPAKLEDSAVYLCASSRSAGSSFYYEQYFGPGTRLTVT.